This entry is about one T cell receptor (beta chain). The record originates from a study of blood T cell repertoires in COVID-19. Across the whole study: The United States, Italy and Spain provided the acute and convalescent COVID-19 samples. The analysed material was cDNA or gDNA that came from T cells, B-cell-depleted T cells, or PBMCs.

Grouping used clinical history reported by participants in a survey and questionnaire. The CDR3 covers 15 residues. The V end was cut by 4 bases, the J end by 3 bases, with 13 bases between. The germline V gene has CDR1 LGHNA and CDR2 YSLEER. Authors' methods: Reference gene primer amplification yielded estimated nucleated cell counts. Some clones are missing from TCRdb's copy, which holds only in-frame ones; the method was immunoSEQ multiplex PCR. V and J calls and clone size are as listed in that table; D and trimming were resolved from the DNA. Found here are roughly 250,000 clones, 87% of them singletons; the top ten hold just over 2.5%.

The sequence was collected from a woman younger than 45 with acute COVID-19. This chain uses TRBV4-3 with TRBJ1-5; D uncertain. Sequenced: PBMCs or T cells enriched from blood (not recorded which). In nucleotides, the CDR3 is TGCGCCAGCAGCCCTGGATACAGCACCAATCAGCCCCAGCATTTT. Protein sequence: CASSPGYSTNQPQHF.